Detailed here is one T cell receptor beta chain. The TCRbeta library was prepared with unique molecular identifiers. MiXCR was run by TCRdb on the PCR reads, yielding one entry per CDR3 protein. The data contain about 640,000 distinct CDR3 sequences, around a sixth of them singletons. V lost 1 base, J lost 8 bases, and 8 bases lay in between. The length of the CDR3 is 12 residues. Germline-derived CDR1 and CDR2 are PRHDT and FYEKMQ (reference sequence). The sample belongs to a study of T-cell reconstitution after alpha-beta-depleted transplantation in children. The rearrangement uses TRBV13 and TRBJ1-2; D uncertain. Sequencing used PBMCs from the stem cell graft donor, obtained from the stem cell graft. The receptor was isolated from a human donor who donated a stem cell graft to a child with acute myeloid leukemia. CDR3: CASSLDGLGYTF. The CDR3 DNA is TGTGCCAGCAGCTTAGACGGGCTCGGCTACACCTTC.